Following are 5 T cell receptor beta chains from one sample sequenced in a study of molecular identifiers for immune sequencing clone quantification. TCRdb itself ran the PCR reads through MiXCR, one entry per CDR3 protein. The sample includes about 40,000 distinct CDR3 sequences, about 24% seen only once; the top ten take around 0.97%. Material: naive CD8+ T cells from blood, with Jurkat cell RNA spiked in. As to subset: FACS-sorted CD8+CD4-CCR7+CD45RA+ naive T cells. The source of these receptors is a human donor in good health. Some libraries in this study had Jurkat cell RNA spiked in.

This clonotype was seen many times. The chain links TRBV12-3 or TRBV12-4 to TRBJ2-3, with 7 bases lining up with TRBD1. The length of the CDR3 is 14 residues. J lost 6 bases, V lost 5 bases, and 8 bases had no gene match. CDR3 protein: CASSPGQLLDTQYF. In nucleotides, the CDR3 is TGTGCCAGCAGTCCGGGACAGCTGCTGGATACGCAGTATTTT.

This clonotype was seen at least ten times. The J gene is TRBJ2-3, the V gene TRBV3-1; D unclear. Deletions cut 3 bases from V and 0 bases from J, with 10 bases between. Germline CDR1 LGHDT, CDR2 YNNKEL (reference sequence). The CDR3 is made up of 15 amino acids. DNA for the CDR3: TGTGCCAGCAGCCAGACTGTTGCTAGCACAGATACGCAGTATTTT. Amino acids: CASSQTVASTDTQYF.

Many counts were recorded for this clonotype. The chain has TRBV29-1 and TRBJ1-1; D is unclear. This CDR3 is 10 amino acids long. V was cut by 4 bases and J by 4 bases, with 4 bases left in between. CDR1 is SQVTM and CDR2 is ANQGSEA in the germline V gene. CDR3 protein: CSVGGTEAFF. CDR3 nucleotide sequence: TGCAGCGTTGGGGGCACTGAAGCTTTCTTT. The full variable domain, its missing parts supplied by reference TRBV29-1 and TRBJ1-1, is SAVISQKPSRDICQRGTSLTIQCQVDSQVTMMFWYRQQPGQSLTLIATANQGSEATYESGFVIDKFPISRPNLTFSTLTVSNMSPEDSSIYLCSVGGTEAFFGQGTRLTVV.

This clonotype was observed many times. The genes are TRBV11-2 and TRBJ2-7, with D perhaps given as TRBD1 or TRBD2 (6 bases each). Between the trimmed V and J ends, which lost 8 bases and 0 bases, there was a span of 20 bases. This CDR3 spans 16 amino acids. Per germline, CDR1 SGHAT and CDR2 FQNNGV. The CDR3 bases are TGTGCCAGCTGCCCGGTCCGGGGGCGGAACTCCTACGAGCAGTACTTC. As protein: CASCPVRGRNSYEQYF.

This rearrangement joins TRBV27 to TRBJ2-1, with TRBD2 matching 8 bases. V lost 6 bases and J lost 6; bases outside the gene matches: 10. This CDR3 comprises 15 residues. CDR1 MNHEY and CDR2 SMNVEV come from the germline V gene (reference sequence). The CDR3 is CASSIRGGVGNEQFF. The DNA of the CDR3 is TGTGCCAGCAGCATACGGGGGGGAGTGGGCAATGAGCAGTTCTTC.